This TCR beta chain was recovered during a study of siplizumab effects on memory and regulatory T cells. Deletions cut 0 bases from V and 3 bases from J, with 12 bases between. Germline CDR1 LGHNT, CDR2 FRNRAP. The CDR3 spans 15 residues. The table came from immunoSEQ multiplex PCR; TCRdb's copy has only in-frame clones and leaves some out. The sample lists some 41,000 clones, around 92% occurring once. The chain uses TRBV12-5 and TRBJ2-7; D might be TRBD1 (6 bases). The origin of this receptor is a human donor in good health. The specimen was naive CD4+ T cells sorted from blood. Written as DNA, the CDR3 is TGTGCTAGTGGTTTGGTACTGGGACAAGACTACGAGCAGTACTTC. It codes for CASGLVLGQDYEQYF.